The T cell receptor beta chain under discussion was sequenced for a study of T-cell memory formation after mild COVID-19. TCR alpha and TCR beta cDNA libraries carrying sample barcodes and UMIs came from 5'RACE with constant-segment primers. Each CDR3 protein gets one entry after TCRdb re-called the 5' RACE reads with MiXCR. The top ten hold more than 25% of the sample, which has more than 80,000 distinct CDR3 sequences, around 11% seen once. Overall study findings and caveats: The pre-infection memory compartment contained some responding clones, suggesting cross-reactive memory joined. Clones from the second wave (peaking day 37) had unconfirmed SARS-CoV-2 specificity.

Comments on this clonotype: Its antigen is as yet unknown.

The TCR originated in an adult woman who had mild COVID-19 (a few samples of this study predate the infection). Cell type and time point are not known. Sequencing was performed on PBMCs or a T cell subset sorted from them (not recorded which).

In DNA form, the CDR3 reads TGTGCCAGCAGTGAACTGGGGATCCCTTACGAGCAGTACTTC. It is translated as CASSELGIPYEQYF. The rearrangement joins TRBV6-1 to TRBJ2-7; D gene ambiguous. CDR3 length: 14 residues. Germline CDR1 and CDR2: MNHNS and SASEGT. The V gene lost 2 bases and the J gene lost 4 bases, with 12 bases spanning the gap.